The clone carrying this TCR beta chain is a singleton in its sample. This sample is part of a study of blood T cell repertoires in COVID-19. In the study overall: Acute and convalescent COVID-19 specimens originated in the United States, Italy and Spain.

Trimming shortened V by 10 bases and J by 4 bases, and 16 bases separated the two germline ends. The CDR3 spans 13 residues. In germline, CDR1 is MNHEY, CDR2 SVGAGI. Profiling relied on immunoSEQ multiplex PCR, and the TCRdb table lists in-frame clones only, not all of them. The table has roughly 260,000 clones, 82% seen once. This sequence was found in a woman of 80 years or more with active or convalescent COVID-19. The rearrangement links TRBV6-5 to TRBJ1-2, with a weak D call TRBD1 (6 bases). The specimen sequenced was peripheral blood. The CDR3 loop is CAISTGLPYGYTF. CDR3 nucleotides: TGTGCCATCTCGACAGGCCTTCCCTATGGCTACACCTTC.